One and the same sample provided the 30 T cell receptor beta chains below, sequenced in a study of blood T cell repertoires in COVID-19. Generated by immunoSEQ multiplex PCR, the TCRdb table keeps only in-frame clones and is missing some. The data contain some 57,000 clones, 86% of them seen just once; the ten biggest clones take up around 23%. Sequenced input: peripheral blood. Source of these receptors: a woman of 80 years or more with acute or convalescent COVID-19.

The rearrangement uses TRBV4-2 and TRBJ2-2, with D hard to call. The CDR3 loop spans 14 amino acids. The germline V gene encodes CDR1 LGHNA and CDR2 YNFKEQ. V lost 0 bases and J lost 6, with 8 bases in between. The CDR3 DNA reads TGTGCCAGCAGCCAAGACCGCGTTCCCGGGGAGCTGTTTTTT. Its translation: CASSQDRVPGELFF.

This clone was seen a single time. The chain uses TRBV2 and TRBJ2-7, with TRBD2 matching over 12 bases. CDR1 and CDR2 (germline): SNHLY, FYNNEI. The junction had 4 bases not matched to a gene; V was cut back by 5 bases and J by 5 bases. CDR3 size: 14 residues. The CDR3 DNA is TGTGCCAGCAGTCTAGCGGGGGGGCTCCACGAGCAGTACTTC. Translation: CASSLAGGLHEQYF.

The chain uses TRBV6-1 and TRBJ2-1, with 9 positions matching TRBD2. The CDR3 consists of 15 residues. J was trimmed by 7 bases and V by 2 bases; bases with no gene match: 6. Germline V lookup: CDR1 MNHNS, CDR2 SASEGT. CDR3 protein: CASSELSGGLNEQFF. The CDR3 coding sequence is TGTGCCAGCAGTGAATTGAGCGGGGGGTTGAATGAGCAGTTCTTC.

Notes on this clone: A read error may account for a junction end that differs from germline. The CDR3 nucleotides are TGTGCCAGCAGCCTACAGGGATACAATGAGCAGCTCTTC. Protein sequence: CASSLQGYNEQLF. The chain is built from TRBV28 and TRBJ2-1; D might be TRBD1 (6 bases). Germline CDR1 MDHEN, CDR2 SYDVKM. The CDR3 length is 13 residues.

The chain combines TRBV28 with TRBJ2-1, with 10 nucleotides matching TRBD1. Looked up from germline, CDR1 is MDHEN and CDR2 is SYDVKM. The CDR3 consists of 13 residues. The V and J ends lost 10 bases and 7 bases, in that order; junction bases with no gene match: 7. CDR3 region: CATRGQGTNEQFF. The CDR3 nucleotides read TGTGCCACCAGGGGACAGGGGACGAATGAGCAGTTCTTC. The whole variable domain, remainder taken from reference TRBV28 and TRBJ2-1, is DVKVTQSSRYLVKRTGEKVFLECVQDMDHENMFWYRQDPGLGLRLIYFSYDVKMKEKGDIPEGYSVSREKKERFSLILESASTNQTSMYLCATRGQGTNEQFFGPGTRLTVL.

The chain has TRBV5-1 and TRBJ2-1, with TRBD1 matching 10 bases. The CDR3 loop spans 17 amino acids. Germline loops: CDR1 SGHRS, CDR2 YFSETQ. The trim removed 2 bases at V and 8 bases at J, leaving 13 bases unmatched. In nucleotides, the CDR3 is TGCGCCAGCAGCTTACCCCTCGGACAGGGGGGTATCGATGAGCAGTTCTTC. Translating gives CASSLPLGQGGIDEQFF.

This clone was found once. This chain joins TRBV19 and TRBJ1-5; D perhaps matches TRBD1 (5 bases). This CDR3 is built from 13 residues. Germline-derived CDR1 and CDR2 are LNHDA and SQIVND (reference sequence). V lost 5 bases and J 2 bases, leaving 7 bases between the germline ends. CDR3 protein: CASSDSGNQPQHF. CDR3 bases: TGTGCCAGTAGTGACAGCGGCAATCAGCCCCAGCATTTT.

V and J are TRBV28 and TRBJ1-2; TRBD1 is a possible D gene (6 bases). Looked up from germline, CDR1 is MDHEN and CDR2 is SYDVKM. The CDR3 extends over 13 amino acids. Trimming shortened V by 10 bases and J by 3 bases, and 15 bases separated the two germline ends. This CDR3 is CATSIRGDYGYTF. The CDR3 DNA reads TGTGCCACCTCAATCAGGGGAGACTATGGCTACACCTTC.

This clone showed up just once. The J gene is TRBJ1-4, the V gene TRBV5-1, with 10 bases identical to TRBD1. Germline CDR1 reads SGHRS; CDR2 reads YFSETQ. The CDR3 is made up of 16 amino acids. After removal of 3 bases from V and 2 bases from J, the junction contained 4 bases not matched to a gene. CDR3 DNA: TGCGCCAGCAGCTCAAGGACAGGGGGGACTAATGAAAAACTGTTTTTT. Protein: CASSSRTGGTNEKLFF. The full variable domain, rest sourced from reference TRBV5-1 and TRBJ1-4, is KAGVTQTPRYLIKTRGQQVTLSCSPISGHRSVSWYQQTPGQGLQFLFEYFSETQRNKGNFPGRFSGRQFSNSRSEMNVSTLELGDSALYLCASSSRTGGTNEKLFFGSGTQLSVL.

The V gene is TRBV9, the J gene TRBJ2-2; D might be TRBD2 (7 bases). In germline, CDR1 is SGDLS, CDR2 YYNGEE. The V gene lost 4 bases and the J gene lost 6 bases, with 19 bases spanning the gap. CDR3 length: 16 amino acids. CDR3 sequence (DNA): TGTGCCAGCAGCCCCCTTTTGGGGGGGCCGCCCGGGGAGCTGTTTTTT. Protein: CASSPLLGGPPGELFF. Complete variable domain (other parts from reference TRBV9 and TRBJ2-2): DSGVTQTPKHLITATGQRVTLRCSPRSGDLSVYWYQQSLDQGLQFLIQYYNGEERAKGNILERFSAQQFPDLHSELNLSSLELGDSALYFCASSPLLGGPPGELFFGEGSRLTVL.

The chain is built from TRBV6-1 and TRBJ2-1; D might be TRBD2 (6 bases). V lost 0 bases, J lost 4 bases, and 13 bases lay in between. This CDR3 has 16 residues. Looked up from germline, CDR1 is MNHNS and CDR2 is SASEGT. CDR3 in DNA: TGTGCCAGCAGTGAAGCTTCAGGGAGGTCATACAATGAGCAGTTCTTC. It translates to CASSEASGRSYNEQFF.

V is TRBV7-3 and J is TRBJ1-6; D gene unclear. The CDR3 has 15 residues. Germline V lookup: CDR1 SGHTA, CDR2 FQGTGA. V lost 0 bases to trimming and J lost 9 bases, with 12 bases between them. For the CDR3, the DNA is TGTGCCAGCAGCTTAACAGGGATCGGGAGTTCACCCCTCCACTTT. This codes for CASSLTGIGSSPLHF.

The rearrangement uses TRBV2 and TRBJ1-6; a weak D match, TRBD1 (5 bases). V was clipped by 5 bases and J by 6 bases, with 17 bases between them. CDR1 SNHLY and CDR2 FYNNEI come from the germline V gene. The CDR3 totals 16 residues. The CDR3 DNA follows: TGTGCCAGCAGTCGGACATCCCCGGGTGGTAATTCACCCCTCCACTTT. The encoded protein is CASSRTSPGGNSPLHF. Using reference TRBV2 and TRBJ1-6 for the parts outside the CDR3, the full variable domain is EPEVTQTPSHQVTQMGQEVILRCVPISNHLYFYWYRQILGQKVEFLVSFYNNEISEKSEIFDDQFSVERPDGSNFTLKIRSTKLEDSAMYFCASSRTSPGGNSPLHFGNGTRLTVT.

The rearrangement uses TRBV9 and TRBJ2-5, with 13 bases lining up with TRBD2. CDR1 SGDLS and CDR2 YYNGEE come from the germline V gene. Germline trimming cut 1 base from V and 0 bases from J; bases unmatched to any gene: 3. CDR3 length: 17 amino acids. CDR3 DNA sequence: TGTGCCAGCAGCGTACCGGGACTAGCGGGATACCAAGAGACCCAGTACTTC. Protein: CASSVPGLAGYQETQYF. Combining the CDR3 with reference TRBV9 and TRBJ2-5 gives the whole variable domain DSGVTQTPKHLITATGQRVTLRCSPRSGDLSVYWYQQSLDQGLQFLIQYYNGEERAKGNILERFSAQQFPDLHSELNLSSLELGDSALYFCASSVPGLAGYQETQYFGPGTRLLVL.

The rearrangement uses TRBV5-1 and TRBJ2-7; D perhaps matches TRBD1 (6 bases). Deletions cut 4 bases from V and 5 bases from J, with 13 bases between. The CDR3 sequence is 13 residues long. Germline V gene sequence: CDR1 SGHRS, CDR2 YFSETQ. The CDR3 is CASSPGANNEQYF. DNA of the CDR3: TGCGCCAGCAGCCCAGGGGCCAACAACGAGCAGTACTTC. The complete variable domain, with remaining parts taken from reference TRBV5-1 and TRBJ2-7, reads KAGVTQTPRYLIKTRGQQVTLSCSPISGHRSVSWYQQTPGQGLQFLFEYFSETQRNKGNFPGRFSGRQFSNSRSEMNVSTLELGDSALYLCASSPGANNEQYFGPGTRLTVT.

The rearrangement uses TRBV2 and TRBJ1-1, with 8 bases aligning to TRBD1. The CDR3 runs to 13 residues. V dropped 6 bases and J dropped 7; count of bases not matched to a gene: 7. Germline CDR1 is SNHLY and CDR2 is FYNNEI. This chain's CDR3 is CASRLDRGGEAFF. CDR3 DNA sequence: TGTGCCAGCAGGCTAGACAGGGGAGGTGAAGCTTTCTTT.

The rearrangement links TRBV11-2 to TRBJ2-3; D is uncertain. Trimming took 5 bases from V and 2 from J, leaving 14 bases between them. CDR3 length: 15 amino acids. The germline gives CDR1 SGHAT, CDR2 FQNNGV. CDR3 region: CASSPSVAVTDTQYF. DNA for the CDR3: TGTGCCAGCAGCCCCTCGGTGGCGGTCACAGATACGCAGTATTTT.

In its sample, this clone was seen once. The V gene is TRBV2, the J gene TRBJ1-5; possible D gene TRBD1, 6 bases. There are 16 residues in the CDR3. Germline lookup yields CDR1 SNHLY and CDR2 FYNNEI. V was trimmed by 1 base and J by 2 bases, leaving 12 bases between them. Here the CDR3 DNA reads TGTGCCAGCAGTGAAGACAGGGTTTATGGCAATCAGCCCCAGCATTTT. Translation: CASSEDRVYGNQPQHF.

The gene calls are TRBV18 and TRBJ2-7; 9 bases agree with TRBD2. The CDR3 loop spans 15 amino acids. V shed 1 base, J shed 2 bases, and the junction held 3 bases outside the gene matches. Germline assignment: CDR1 KGHSH and CDR2 LQKENI. The CDR3 sequence is CASSPLGGGAYEQYV. Here the CDR3 DNA reads TGTGCCAGCTCACCACTTGGCGGGGGGGCCTACGAGCAGTACGTC.

This CDR3 is CASSAGQGIYEQYV. The CDR3 bases are TGTGCCAGCAGCGCGGGACAGGGAATCTACGAGCAGTACGTC. This chain connects TRBV5-4 to TRBJ2-7; 9 bases fit TRBD1. Germline loops: CDR1 SGHNT, CDR2 YYREEE (reference sequence). V dropped 4 bases and J dropped 3; count of bases not matched to a gene: 5. This CDR3 region has 14 residues.

There are a few counts of this clone. V gene TRBV9 combines with J gene TRBJ2-1; tentative D call: TRBD2 (6 bases). The CDR3 has 14 amino acids. V lost 0 bases and J lost 6, with 10 bases in between. Germline CDR1 and CDR2: SGDLS and YYNGEE. CDR3 amino acids: CASSVAGSRNEQFF. The DNA for the CDR3 is TGTGCCAGCAGCGTAGCCGGGAGCCGCAATGAGCAGTTCTTC.

This clone showed up just once. V is TRBV7-9 and J is TRBJ2-7; perhaps TRBD2 as D (5 bases). Germline V gene data show CDR1 as SEHNR and CDR2 as FQNEAQ (reference sequence). V was shortened by 4 bases and J by 4 bases, with 8 bases between the two germline ends. The CDR3 is made up of 12 amino acids. The CDR3 loop is CASSYGGYEQYF. The CDR3 DNA follows: TGTGCCAGCAGCTATGGCGGGTACGAGCAGTACTTC.

The chain couples TRBV19 to TRBJ1-2; 8 bases are a match to TRBD1. The germline gives CDR1 LNHDA, CDR2 SQIVND (reference sequence). V was clipped by 4 bases and J by 8 bases; unmatched bases: 12. The CDR3 runs 15 residues. The CDR3: CASSTPRTGYKGYTF. In DNA, the CDR3 is TGTGCCAGTAGTACCCCCCGGACAGGGTATAAAGGCTACACCTTC.

A few counts support this clone. The J gene is TRBJ2-1, the V gene TRBV12-5, with 15 nucleotides matching TRBD2. Germline V gene lookup returns CDR1 LGHNT and CDR2 FRNRAP. This CDR3 is 20 amino acids long. V gave up 6 bases and J gave up 2 bases; unmatched junction bases: 14. This chain's CDR3 is CASGSWTSGGAQTTYNEQFF. CDR3 sequence (DNA): TGTGCTAGTGGATCATGGACTAGCGGGGGGGCCCAGACGACCTACAATGAGCAGTTCTTC. Drawing the rest from reference TRBV12-5 and TRBJ2-1, the complete variable domain is DARVTQTPRHKVTEMGQEVTMRCQPILGHNTVFWYRQTMMQGLELLAYFRNRAPLDDSGMPKDRFSAEMPDATLATLKIQPSEPRDSAVYFCASGSWTSGGAQTTYNEQFFGPGTRLTVL.

The chain uses TRBV7-3 and TRBJ2-5, with D possibly being TRBD2 (7 bases). Germline CDR1 reads SGHTA; CDR2 reads FQGTGA. Trimming cost V 5 bases and J 7 bases, with 17 bases left between them. This CDR3 region has 14 residues. The CDR3 bases are TGTGCCAGCAGCATAGCGGGCGGAGGGGGGACCCAGTACTTC. Its translation: CASSIAGGGGTQYF. The full variable domain, rest sourced from reference TRBV7-3 and TRBJ2-5, is GAGVSQTPSNKVTEKGKYVELRCDPISGHTALYWYRQSLGQGPEFLIYFQGTGAADDSGLPNDRFFAVRPEGSVSTLKIQRTERGDSAVYLCASSIAGGGGTQYFGPGTRLLVL.

This clone was observed a single time. The chain recombines TRBV19 with TRBJ2-1, with D hard to call. Looked up from germline, CDR1 is LNHDA and CDR2 is SQIVND (reference sequence). This CDR3 region has 11 residues. V was cut by 5 bases and J by 9 bases, with 8 bases left in between. The CDR3 here is CASSSYGEQFF. The CDR3 DNA reads TGTGCCAGTAGTTCTTACGGTGAGCAGTTCTTC.

The chain employs TRBV5-1 and TRBJ2-5; 10 bases map to TRBD2. CDR3 length equals 15 residues. Germline V CDR1 and CDR2: SGHRS, YFSETQ. The ends lost 6 bases at V and 2 bases at J; junction bases unmatched: 7. CDR3 nucleotide sequence: TGCGCCAGCAACCCACTAGCGGGAAAACAAGAGACCCAGTACTTC. Translation gives CASNPLAGKQETQYF. Full variable domain (missing parts from reference TRBV5-1 and TRBJ2-5): KAGVTQTPRYLIKTRGQQVTLSCSPISGHRSVSWYQQTPGQGLQFLFEYFSETQRNKGNFPGRFSGRQFSNSRSEMNVSTLELGDSALYLCASNPLAGKQETQYFGPGTRLLVL.

The chain carries TRBV5-1 and TRBJ2-2, with D possibly being TRBD1 (6 bases). The CDR3 spans 13 residues. Trimming left V 2 bases short and J 5 bases short, with 7 bases between. In germline, CDR1 is SGHRS, CDR2 YFSETQ. DNA of the CDR3: TGCGCCAGCAGCTTCAGGGGAACCGGGGAGCTGTTTTTT. Translating gives CASSFRGTGELFF.

V is TRBV11-3 and J is TRBJ2-1; the D gene is possibly TRBD2 (5 bases). The CDR3 extends over 15 amino acids. Germline V gives CDR1 SGHNT, CDR2 YENEEA. V was cut by 0 bases and J by 4 bases, with 10 bases left in between. Written as DNA, the CDR3 is TGTGCCAGCAGCTTAGATCGGGGTTCTTACAATGAGCAGTTCTTC. This gives the protein CASSLDRGSYNEQFF.

This sequence joins TRBV4-2 and TRBJ2-2, with unresolved D. This CDR3 comprises 16 residues. The ends were cut back, 3 bases at V and 0 bases at J, with 11 bases in the middle. Per germline, CDR1 LGHNA and CDR2 YNFKEQ. In nucleotides, the CDR3 is TGTGCCAGCAGCCAGCGCGATCAAACGAACACCGGGGAGCTGTTTTTT. Translation gives CASSQRDQTNTGELFF.